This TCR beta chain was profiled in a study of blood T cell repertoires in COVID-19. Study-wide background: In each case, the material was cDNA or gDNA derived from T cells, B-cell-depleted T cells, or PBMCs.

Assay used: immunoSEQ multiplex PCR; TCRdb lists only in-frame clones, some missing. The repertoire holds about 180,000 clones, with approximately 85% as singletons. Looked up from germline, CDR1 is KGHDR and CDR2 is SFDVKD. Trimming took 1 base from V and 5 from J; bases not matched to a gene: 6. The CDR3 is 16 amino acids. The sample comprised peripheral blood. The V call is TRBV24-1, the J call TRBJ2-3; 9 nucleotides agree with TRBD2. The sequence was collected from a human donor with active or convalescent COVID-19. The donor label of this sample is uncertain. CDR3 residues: CATSDFGREGRDTQYF. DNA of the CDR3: TGTGCCACCAGTGATTTTGGGCGGGAGGGCAGAGATACGCAGTATTTT.